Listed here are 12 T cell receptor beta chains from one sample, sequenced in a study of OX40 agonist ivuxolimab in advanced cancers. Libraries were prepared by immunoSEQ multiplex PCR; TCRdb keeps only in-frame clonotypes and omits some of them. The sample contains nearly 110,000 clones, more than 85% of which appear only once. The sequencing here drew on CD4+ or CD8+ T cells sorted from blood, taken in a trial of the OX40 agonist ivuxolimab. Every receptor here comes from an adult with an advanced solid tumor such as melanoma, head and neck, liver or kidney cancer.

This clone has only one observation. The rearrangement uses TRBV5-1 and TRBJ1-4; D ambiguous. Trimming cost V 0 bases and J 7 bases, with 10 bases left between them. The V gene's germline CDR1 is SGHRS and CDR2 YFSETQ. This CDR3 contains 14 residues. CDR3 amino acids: CASSLASGPEKLFF. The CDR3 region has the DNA TGCGCCAGCAGCTTGGCTAGTGGGCCTGAAAAACTGTTTTTT.

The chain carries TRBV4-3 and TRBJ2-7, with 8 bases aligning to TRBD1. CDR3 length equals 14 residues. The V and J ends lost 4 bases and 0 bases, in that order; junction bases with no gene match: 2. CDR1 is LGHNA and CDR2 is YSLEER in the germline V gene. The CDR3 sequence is CASSLGQGSYEQYF. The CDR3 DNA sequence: TGCGCCAGCAGCCTCGGACAGGGCTCCTACGAGCAGTACTTC.

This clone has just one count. CDR3 nucleotide sequence: TGTGCCAGCAGCTTAGGCGTCCTAGCGGGAGGGCCCAACACCGGGGAGCTGTTTTTT. It translates to CASSLGVLAGGPNTGELFF. The chain combines TRBV7-8 with TRBJ2-2; TRBD2 aligns across 12 bases. Germline lookup yields CDR1 SGHVS and CDR2 FQNEAQ. Unmatched junction bases numbered 8, after V lost 1 base and J lost 2 bases. The CDR3 is 19 residues long.

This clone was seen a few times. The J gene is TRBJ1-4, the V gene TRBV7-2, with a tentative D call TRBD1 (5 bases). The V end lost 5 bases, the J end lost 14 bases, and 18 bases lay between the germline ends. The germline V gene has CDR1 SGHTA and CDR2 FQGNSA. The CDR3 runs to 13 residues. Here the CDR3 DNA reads TGTGCCAGCAGCCCTGGCGGGGGAGACGTCCTGTTTTTT. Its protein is CASSPGGGDVLFF.

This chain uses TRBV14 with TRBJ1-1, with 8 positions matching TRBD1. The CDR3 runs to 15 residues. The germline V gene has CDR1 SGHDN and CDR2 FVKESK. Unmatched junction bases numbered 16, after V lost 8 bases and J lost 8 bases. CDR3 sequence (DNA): TGTGCCAGCGGTCGTTACAATCAGGGGGCGGGGGAAGCTTTCTTT. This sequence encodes CASGRYNQGAGEAFF. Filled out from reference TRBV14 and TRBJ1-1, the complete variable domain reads EAGVTQFPSHSVIEKGQTVTLRCDPISGHDNLYWYRRVMGKEIKFLLHFVKESKQDESGMPNNRFLAERTGGTYSTLKVQPAELEDSGVYFCASGRYNQGAGEAFFGQGTRLTVV.

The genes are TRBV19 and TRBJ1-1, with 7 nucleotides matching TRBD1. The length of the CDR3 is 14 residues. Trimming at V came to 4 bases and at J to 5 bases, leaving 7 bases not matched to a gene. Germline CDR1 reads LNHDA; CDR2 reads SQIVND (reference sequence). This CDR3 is CASSRQGGGTEAFF. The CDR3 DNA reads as TGTGCCAGTAGTAGACAGGGAGGGGGAACTGAAGCTTTCTTT.

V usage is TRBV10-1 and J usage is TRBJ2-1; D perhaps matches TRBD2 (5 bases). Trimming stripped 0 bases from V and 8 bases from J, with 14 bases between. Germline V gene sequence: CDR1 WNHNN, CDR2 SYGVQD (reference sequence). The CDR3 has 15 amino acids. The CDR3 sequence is CASSESRGSAHEQFF. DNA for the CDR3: TGCGCCAGCAGTGAGTCGAGAGGGTCCGCCCATGAGCAGTTCTTC.

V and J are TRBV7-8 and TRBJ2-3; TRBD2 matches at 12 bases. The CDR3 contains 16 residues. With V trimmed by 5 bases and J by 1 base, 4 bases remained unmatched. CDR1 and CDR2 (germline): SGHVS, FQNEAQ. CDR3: CASSAGLAGRTDTQYF. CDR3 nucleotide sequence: TGTGCCAGCAGCGCCGGACTAGCGGGACGCACAGATACGCAGTATTTT.

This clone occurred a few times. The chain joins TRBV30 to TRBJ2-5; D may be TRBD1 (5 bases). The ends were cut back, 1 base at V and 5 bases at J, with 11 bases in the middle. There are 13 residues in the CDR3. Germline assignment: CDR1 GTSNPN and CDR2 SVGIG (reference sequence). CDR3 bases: TGTGCCTGGAGTGCCCAGGGAATGGAGACCCAGTACTTC. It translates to CAWSAQGMETQYF.

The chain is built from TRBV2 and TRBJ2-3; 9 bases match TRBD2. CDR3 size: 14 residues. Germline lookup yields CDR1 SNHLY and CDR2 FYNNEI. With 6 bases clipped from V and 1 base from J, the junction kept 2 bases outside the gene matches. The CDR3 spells CASSLAGGTDTQYF. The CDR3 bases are TGTGCCAGCAGCTTAGCGGGAGGCACAGATACGCAGTATTTT.

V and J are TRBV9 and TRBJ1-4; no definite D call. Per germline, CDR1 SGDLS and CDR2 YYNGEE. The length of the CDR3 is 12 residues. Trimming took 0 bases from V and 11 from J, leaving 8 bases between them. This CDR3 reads CASSVAAGKLFF. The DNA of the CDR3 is TGTGCCAGCAGCGTAGCGGCAGGCAAACTGTTTTTT.

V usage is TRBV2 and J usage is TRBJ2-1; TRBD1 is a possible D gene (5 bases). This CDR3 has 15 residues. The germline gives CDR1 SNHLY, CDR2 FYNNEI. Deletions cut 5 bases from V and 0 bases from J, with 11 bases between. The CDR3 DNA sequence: TGTGCCAGCAGTCCCGACAGACCCTCCTACAATGAGCAGTTCTTC. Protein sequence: CASSPDRPSYNEQFF.